The sequence of this T cell receptor beta chain was determined in a study of response to subunit inactivated influenza vaccine. Broader study findings: Authors suggested each seasonal flu vaccination may recruit only limited numbers of new T cells.

This CDR3 is built from 15 residues. The ends were cut back, 8 bases at V and 0 bases at J, with 17 bases in the middle. Germline assignment: CDR1 DFQATT and CDR2 SNEGSKA (reference sequence). To note about this clonotype: Antigen specificity is unknown.

TCRdb reprocessed the RT-PCR reads with MiXCR, giving one entry per CDR3 protein. The sample carries more than 200,000 distinct CDR3 sequences, more than 10% recorded once. The receptor was derived from a man aged 50-60 years who received an inactivated influenza vaccine. The sample consisted of non-naive T cells sorted from PBMCs, taken 14 to 15 days before vaccination. The chain carries TRBV20-1 and TRBJ2-1; unclear D gene. CDR3 sequence: CSPSGGLSSYNEQFF. The CDR3 nucleotides are TGCAGTCCTTCCGGCGGTCTTAGCTCCTACAATGAGCAGTTCTTC.